Each of the 31 T cell receptor beta chains below was sequenced from the same sample in a study of cytomegalovirus exposure and HLA in healthy donors. Amplification used 60 Vbeta primers and 13 Jbeta primers. Assay: immunoSEQ multiplex PCR; the TCRdb copy retains only in-frame clones and omits some. The sample lists 76,000 or so clones, 73% occurring once. Sequenced input: PBMCs. These receptors all come from a woman aged 35 to 49 in good health and CMV-seropositive.

The V gene is TRBV4-3, the J gene TRBJ1-1; D ambiguous. Deletions cut 0 bases from V and 1 base from J, with 3 bases between. Looked up from germline, CDR1 is LGHNA and CDR2 is YSLEER. CDR3 length: 13 amino acids. DNA of the CDR3: TGCGCCAGCAGCCAAGACAAGAACACTGAAGCTTTCTTT. It yields the protein CASSQDKNTEAFF.

V gene TRBV5-1 combines with J gene TRBJ1-6; D perhaps matches TRBD1 (5 bases). Trimming left V 1 base short and J 7 bases short, with 15 bases between. This CDR3 has 16 amino acids. The V gene's germline CDR1 is SGHRS and CDR2 YFSETQ. The CDR3 nucleotides are TGCGCCAGCAGCTTGTCGTTCCAGGGTCGAAATTCACCCCTCCACTTT. It translates to CASSLSFQGRNSPLHF.

This clone was picked up a small number of times. The J gene is TRBJ2-2, the V gene TRBV4-2, with 7 bases aligning to TRBD2. Germline V gene lookup returns CDR1 LGHNA and CDR2 YNFKEQ. CDR3 length: 13 amino acids. V was pared by 5 bases and J by 6 bases, with 3 bases of the junction left unmatched. This CDR3 is CASSGREAGELFF. The CDR3 DNA reads TGTGCCAGCAGCGGCCGGGAGGCCGGGGAGCTGTTTTTT.

The rearrangement joins TRBV10-3 to TRBJ2-7; weak D call: TRBD1 (5 bases). The germline V gene has CDR1 ENHRY and CDR2 SYGVKD. There are 13 residues in the CDR3. Trimming removed 3 bases at V and 2 bases at J, with 8 bases between. The CDR3 DNA reads as TGTGCCATCAGTGACGACAGACCCTACGAGCAGTACTTC. Translating it yields CAISDDRPYEQYF.

The V gene is TRBV5-6, the J gene TRBJ2-3, with D possibly matching TRBD2 (5 bases). Per the germline V gene, CDR1 is SGHDT and CDR2 is YYEEEE. The CDR3 sequence is 13 residues long. Trimming removed 1 base at V and 8 bases at J, with 11 bases between. CDR3: CASSLRVGSTQYF. The CDR3 region has the DNA TGTGCCAGCAGCTTGAGGGTAGGGAGTACGCAGTATTTT. Based on the CDR3 plus reference TRBV5-6 and TRBJ2-3, the full variable domain is DAGVTQSPTHLIKTRGQQVTLRCSPKSGHDTVSWYQQALGQGPQFIFQYYEEEERQRGNFPDRFSGHQFPNYSSELNVNALLLGDSALYLCASSLRVGSTQYFGPGTRLTVL.

This clone has a handful of counts. The J gene is TRBJ1-5, the V gene TRBV6-5, with 10 positions matching TRBD1. The V gene's germline CDR1 is MNHEY and CDR2 SVGAGI. The CDR3 extends over 15 amino acids. After removal of 5 bases from V and 6 bases from J, the junction contained 7 bases not matched to a gene. The CDR3 coding sequence is TGTGCCAGCAGTGGAACCGGGACAGGGGTTCAGCCCCAGCATTTT. Translated, it gives CASSGTGTGVQPQHF.

This chain connects TRBV13 to TRBJ2-1; 7 bases align to TRBD2. The trim removed 10 bases at V and 4 bases at J, leaving 10 bases unmatched. CDR1 and CDR2 (germline): PRHDT, FYEKMQ (reference sequence). CDR3 length: 14 amino acids. CDR3 sequence (DNA): TGTGCCACCCACAGCGGGGATACGTACAATGAGCAGTTCTTC. Amino acid sequence: CATHSGDTYNEQFF.

This chain links TRBV15 with TRBJ2-3, with 8 bases aligning to TRBD2. V shed 5 bases, J shed 0 bases, and the junction held 10 bases outside the gene matches. This CDR3 region has 17 residues. CDR1 and CDR2 from the germline V gene are LNHNV and YYDKDF (reference sequence). The CDR3 nucleotides are TGTGCCACCAGCCCCCATATAGCGGGACCCAGCACAGATACGCAGTATTTT. Protein sequence: CATSPHIAGPSTDTQYF.

The V call is TRBV7-6, the J call TRBJ1-3; D might be TRBD1 (5 bases). Germline CDR1 SGHVS, CDR2 FNYEAQ. The CDR3 extends over 14 amino acids. Between the trimmed V and J ends, which lost 5 bases and 3 bases, there was a span of 11 bases. In nucleotides, the CDR3 is TGTGCCAGCAGCCGTCCAGGGTATGGAAACACCATATATTTT. It specifies CASSRPGYGNTIYF. Together with reference TRBV7-6 and TRBJ1-3, the CDR3 gives the full variable domain: GAGVSQSPRYKVTKRGQDVALRCDPISGHVSLYWYRQALGQGPEFLTYFNYEAQQDKSGLPNDRFSAERPEGSISTLTIQRTEQRDSAMYRCASSRPGYGNTIYFGEGSWLTVV.

The chain has TRBV5-1 and TRBJ1-1; the match to TRBD1 covers 10 bases. Germline values: CDR1 SGHRS, CDR2 YFSETQ. This CDR3 has 15 amino acids. V trimming: 4 bases; J trimming: 6 bases; junction bases outside the gene matches: 9. Here the CDR3 reads CASSKTTGGASEAFF. The CDR3 nucleotides read TGCGCCAGCAGCAAAACGACAGGGGGCGCTTCTGAAGCTTTCTTT. Combining the CDR3 with reference TRBV5-1 and TRBJ1-1 gives the whole variable domain KAGVTQTPRYLIKTRGQQVTLSCSPISGHRSVSWYQQTPGQGLQFLFEYFSETQRNKGNFPGRFSGRQFSNSRSEMNVSTLELGDSALYLCASSKTTGGASEAFFGQGTRLTVV.

V usage is TRBV30 and J usage is TRBJ1-2, with TRBD1 matching over 8 bases. After removal of 3 bases from V and 5 bases from J, the junction contained 8 bases not matched to a gene. CDR3 length equals 14 residues. CDR1 is GTSNPN, CDR2 SVGIG, per germline (reference sequence). Written as DNA, the CDR3 is TGTGCCTGGAGGAGGGACAGGTCTGGGTATGGCTACACCTTC. Protein sequence: CAWRRDRSGYGYTF.

The rearrangement links TRBV7-2 to TRBJ1-1; the D is unclear. V shed 5 bases and J shed 3 bases, with 19 bases lying between them. CDR3 length: 16 residues. CDR1 is SGHTA and CDR2 is FQGNSA in the germline V gene. The CDR3 protein is CASSPLGWGVDTEAFF. The CDR3 nucleotides are TGTGCCAGCAGCCCCCTTGGGTGGGGAGTTGACACTGAAGCTTTCTTT. Based on the CDR3 plus reference TRBV7-2 and TRBJ1-1, the full variable domain is GAGVSQSPSNKVTEKGKDVELRCDPISGHTALYWYRQSLGQGLEFLIYFQGNSAPDKSGLPSDRFSAERTGGSVSTLTIQRTQQEDSAVYLCASSPLGWGVDTEAFFGQGTRLTVV.

The genes are TRBV5-8 and TRBJ2-1; D ambiguous. The CDR3 has 11 residues. The V gene lost 2 bases and the J gene lost 6 bases, with 3 bases spanning the gap. In germline, CDR1 is SGHTS, CDR2 YDEGEE. The DNA for the CDR3 is TGTGCCAGCAGCTTCGGCAATGAGCAGTTCTTC. Translating gives CASSFGNEQFF.

The chain has TRBV7-9 and TRBJ2-7; TRBD2 is a possible D gene (5 bases). CDR1 and CDR2 from the germline V gene are SEHNR and FQNEAQ (reference sequence). V was cut by 7 bases and J by 7 bases, with 14 bases left in between. The CDR3 length is 12 residues. Written as DNA, the CDR3 is TGTGCCAGCACCCCACCGGGGAGAGAGCAGTACTTC. This translates into CASTPPGREQYF.

The J gene is TRBJ1-2, the V gene TRBV10-3; a weak D match, TRBD1 (6 bases). This CDR3 has 14 residues. CDR1 is ENHRY, CDR2 SYGVKD, per germline. Trimming left V 6 bases short and J 0 bases short, with 11 bases between. The DNA for the CDR3 is TGTGCCATCAGATCGACAGGCGCTAACTATGGCTACACCTTC. This codes for CAIRSTGANYGYTF.

The CDR3 reads CASSEQGSSRGNTEAFF. The CDR3 bases are TGTGCCAGTAGTGAACAGGGGAGTTCAAGAGGGAACACTGAAGCTTTCTTT. The V gene is TRBV19, the J gene TRBJ1-1, with 7 bases aligning to TRBD1. Germline trimming cut 5 bases from V and 1 base from J; bases unmatched to any gene: 13. Looked up from germline, CDR1 is LNHDA and CDR2 is SQIVND (reference sequence). CDR3 size: 17 residues.

This clone was seen a handful of times. The chain joins TRBV7-9 to TRBJ2-3, with D maybe TRBD2 (6 bases). Germline V gives CDR1 SEHNR, CDR2 FQNEAQ (reference sequence). V was trimmed by 5 bases and J by 0 bases, leaving 12 bases between them. The CDR3 runs 15 residues. The CDR3: CASSAARESTDTQYF. As DNA, the CDR3 is TGTGCCAGCAGCGCCGCACGGGAGAGCACAGATACGCAGTATTTT.

The chain couples TRBV9 to TRBJ1-6, with 7 bases lining up with TRBD1. Germline CDR1 reads SGDLS; CDR2 reads YYNGEE. Trimming took 2 bases from V and 10 from J; bases not matched to a gene: 9. The CDR3 spans 15 residues. CDR3 bases: TGTGCCAGCAGCGTTGACAGGGAAGAAGGGTCACCCCTCCACTTT. Translation gives CASSVDREEGSPLHF.

The chain couples TRBV6-1 to TRBJ1-6; perhaps TRBD1 as D (6 bases). This CDR3 has 14 amino acids. Germline CDR1 and CDR2: MNHNS and SASEGT. V was trimmed by 7 bases and J by 7 bases, leaving 14 bases between them. The CDR3: CASIEGGVNSPLHF. The CDR3 coding sequence is TGTGCCAGCATTGAGGGGGGGGTCAATTCACCCCTCCACTTT.

The chain couples TRBV5-1 to TRBJ2-3; D might be TRBD2 (5 bases). Deletions cut 0 bases from V and 0 bases from J, with 8 bases between. CDR1 and CDR2 from the germline V gene are SGHRS and YFSETQ. The CDR3 spans 15 residues. CDR3 nucleotide sequence: TGCGCCAGCAGCTTGGGGTCGGGAAGCACAGATACGCAGTATTTT. Translating it yields CASSLGSGSTDTQYF.

The genes are TRBV7-2 and TRBJ2-1; 8 bases line up with TRBD2. CDR3 length: 14 residues. The V segment lost 3 bases and the J segment 6 bases; nucleotides outside the gene matches: 4. Per the germline V gene, CDR1 is SGHTA and CDR2 is FQGNSA. The CDR3 bases are TGTGCCAGCAGCTTCGTAAGCGGGAGCAATGAGCAGTTCTTC. It codes for CASSFVSGSNEQFF.

The chain recombines TRBV11-2 with TRBJ1-1; D possibly corresponds to TRBD1 (5 bases). With 0 bases removed from V and 4 bases from J, the gap between germline ends came to 12 bases. The CDR3 is 15 amino acids. Per germline, CDR1 SGHAT and CDR2 FQNNGV. The CDR3 reads CASSLDPGDGTEAFF. For the CDR3, the DNA is TGTGCCAGCAGCTTAGATCCGGGGGATGGCACTGAAGCTTTCTTT.

CDR3 loop: CASSSHTRTGLVNEQFF. CDR3 DNA: TGTGCCAGCAGCTCACACACCAGGACAGGGTTAGTGAATGAGCAGTTCTTC. The chain recombines TRBV5-8 with TRBJ2-1; 8 bases are shared with TRBD1. The trim removed 3 bases at V and 7 bases at J, leaving 15 bases unmatched. Germline assignment: CDR1 SGHTS and CDR2 YDEGEE. The length of the CDR3 is 17 residues.

The V call is TRBV5-1, the J call TRBJ2-5; D gene unclear. V lost 3 bases and J lost 3, with 12 bases in between. The CDR3 extends over 14 amino acids. Germline V lookup: CDR1 SGHRS, CDR2 YFSETQ. In DNA form, the CDR3 reads TGCGCCAGCAGCTCAAGTCCCGGTGAAGAGACCCAGTACTTC. It translates to CASSSSPGEETQYF.

The chain uses TRBV6-1 and TRBJ2-2; a possible D gene is TRBD1 (5 bases). Germline assignment: CDR1 MNHNS and CDR2 SASEGT. The CDR3 loop spans 14 amino acids. Trimming pared 6 bases from V and 1 base from J, leaving 9 bases between. The CDR3 DNA follows: TGTGCCAGCAGGGGGCCCTTGAACACCGGGGAGCTGTTTTTT. As protein: CASRGPLNTGELFF.

The chain is built from TRBV28 and TRBJ1-1; D gene unclear. The CDR3 is made up of 12 amino acids. Trimming cost V 4 bases and J 1 base, with 4 bases left between them. Germline lookup yields CDR1 MDHEN and CDR2 SYDVKM. CDR3 sequence reads: CASSSGNTEAFF. CDR3 in DNA: TGTGCCAGCAGTTCAGGGAACACTGAAGCTTTCTTT. Full variable domain (remainder filled in from reference TRBV28 and TRBJ1-1): DVKVTQSSRYLVKRTGEKVFLECVQDMDHENMFWYRQDPGLGLRLIYFSYDVKMKEKGDIPEGYSVSREKKERFSLILESASTNQTSMYLCASSSGNTEAFFGQGTRLTVV.

The CDR3 protein is CASTNSNQPQHF. The CDR3 region has the DNA TGTGCCAGCACCAATAGCAATCAGCCCCAGCATTTT. The chain couples TRBV28 to TRBJ1-5; D is unclear. Germline V lookup: CDR1 MDHEN, CDR2 SYDVKM. Trimming pared 7 bases from V and 0 bases from J, leaving 4 bases between. This CDR3 has 12 residues.

This clone was picked up a small number of times. The rearrangement uses TRBV7-6 and TRBJ2-5; unclear D gene. Trimming left V 5 bases short and J 2 bases short, with 3 bases between. The CDR3 spans 11 residues. Looked up from germline, CDR1 is SGHVS and CDR2 is FNYEAQ. The CDR3 nucleotides are TGTGCCAGCAGCATACAAGAGACCCAGTACTTC. The encoded protein is CASSIQETQYF.

This clone was detected a few times. The J gene is TRBJ1-1, the V gene TRBV9, with D possibly TRBD1 on 5 matching bases. Per the germline V gene, CDR1 is SGDLS and CDR2 is YYNGEE. V lost 4 bases and J lost 4, with 14 bases in between. The CDR3 length is 14 residues. The DNA of the CDR3 is TGTGCCAGCAGCCCGAACCCAAGGGGCACTGAAGCTTTCTTT. It is translated as CASSPNPRGTEAFF. The variable domain in full, completed from reference TRBV9 and TRBJ1-1, reads DSGVTQTPKHLITATGQRVTLRCSPRSGDLSVYWYQQSLDQGLQFLIQYYNGEERAKGNILERFSAQQFPDLHSELNLSSLELGDSALYFCASSPNPRGTEAFFGQGTRLTVV.

V and J are TRBV6-5 and TRBJ2-5, with TRBD2 matching 9 bases. Trimming removed 2 bases from V and 5 bases from J; junction bases left unmatched: 9. The CDR3 is 16 residues long. Looked up from germline, CDR1 is MNHEY and CDR2 is SVGAGI. CDR3 sequence (DNA): TGTGCCAGCAGTTACACGGCGGGAGGGAGCCGGGAGACCCAGTACTTC. It encodes CASSYTAGGSRETQYF.

The chain couples TRBV2 to TRBJ2-3; TRBD1 is a possible D gene (5 bases). This CDR3 contains 13 residues. The germline V gene encodes CDR1 SNHLY and CDR2 FYNNEI. Trimming left V 6 bases short and J 2 bases short, with 9 bases between. The CDR3 reads CASRRTTTDTQYF. For the CDR3, the DNA is TGTGCCAGCAGGAGGACAACCACAGATACGCAGTATTTT.